Listed here are 22 T cell receptor beta chains from one sample, sequenced in a study of shared clonotypes between healthy human individuals. TCRdb's table, derived via immunoSEQ multiplex PCR, lists solely in-frame clones and lacks some. Of about 2,100,000 clones in the sample, 90% to 95% are singletons; the top ten hold around 1.7%. CD45RO-negative, CCR7-selected cells formed the naive CD8 fraction, which excluded terminally differentiated effector memory CD45RA+ cells. The material sequenced was naive CD8+ T cells from PBMCs. These receptors came from a man younger than 30 in good health. Some clones in this sample may be carry-over from other donors' samples.

V gene TRBV5-1 combines with J gene TRBJ2-7; D may be TRBD1 (6 bases). Trimming left V 0 bases short and J 3 bases short, with 13 bases between. From germline, CDR1 is SGHRS and CDR2 YFSETQ. This CDR3 has 15 residues. CDR3 region: CASSLGKTGSYEQYF. The CDR3 DNA sequence: TGCGCCAGCAGCTTGGGGAAGACAGGAAGCTACGAGCAGTACTTC.

This sequence joins TRBV28 and TRBJ2-7; D not certain. The CDR3 runs 14 residues. Looked up from germline, CDR1 is MDHEN and CDR2 is SYDVKM. The V and J ends lost 4 bases and 6 bases respectively, with 16 bases between them. Here the CDR3 DNA reads TGTGCCAGCAGTTCGGTACTTCAAAGACCCGAGCAGTACTTC. Its protein product is CASSSVLQRPEQYF.

V gene TRBV19 combines with J gene TRBJ1-1; D is perhaps TRBD1 (6 bases). This CDR3 is 15 amino acids long. Germline CDR1 is LNHDA and CDR2 is SQIVND (reference sequence). V gave up 7 bases and J gave up 7 bases, with 22 bases separating them. DNA for the CDR3: TGTGCCAGTACGGGGGAAAGTGAGGGGGACATTGAAGCTTTCTTT. Residues: CASTGESEGDIEAFF.

V and J are TRBV4-1 and TRBJ2-7; 10 positions match TRBD2. V was pared by 4 bases and J by 4 bases, with 7 bases of the junction left unmatched. This CDR3 spans 15 amino acids. Germline assignment: CDR1 MGHRA and CDR2 YSYEKL. The CDR3 here is CASSPGTSARYEQYF. Here the CDR3 DNA reads TGCGCCAGCAGCCCCGGGACTAGCGCACGTTACGAGCAGTACTTC.

This chain uses TRBV11-2 with TRBJ2-7; D not certain. V was trimmed by 2 bases and J by 3 bases, leaving 8 bases between them. Germline V lookup: CDR1 SGHAT, CDR2 FQNNGV. This CDR3 is built from 13 residues. The CDR3 is CASSLRAIYEQYF. CDR3 nucleotides: TGTGCCAGCAGCTTAAGGGCGATCTACGAGCAGTACTTC.

The rearrangement links TRBV6-5 to TRBJ2-3; 8 nucleotides match TRBD2. With 0 bases clipped from V and 5 bases from J, the junction kept 7 bases outside the gene matches. The CDR3 contains 16 residues. CDR1 and CDR2 from the germline V gene are MNHEY and SVGAGI. CDR3 protein: CASSYSPSGSGDTQYF. CDR3 nucleotide sequence: TGTGCCAGCAGTTACTCGCCCAGCGGGAGTGGAGATACGCAGTATTTT.

The rearrangement joins TRBV29-1 to TRBJ2-7, with unresolved D. The germline V gene has CDR1 SQVTM and CDR2 ANQGSEA. The V end was cut by 1 base, the J end by 2 bases, with 6 bases between. This CDR3 has 12 amino acids. The CDR3 here is CSVEGLTYEQYF. CDR3 coding DNA: TGCAGCGTTGAAGGGTTGACCTACGAGCAGTACTTC.

This CDR3 is CASSLSMGGLWEQFF. The CDR3 nucleotides read TGTGCCAGCAGTTTATCGATGGGGGGTCTTTGGGAGCAGTTCTTC. The chain couples TRBV27 to TRBJ2-1; maybe TRBD2 (6 bases). The CDR3 runs to 15 residues. Germline V gives CDR1 MNHEY, CDR2 SMNVEV (reference sequence). Trimming removed 0 bases from V and 10 bases from J, with 16 bases in between.

The rearrangement joins TRBV7-8 to TRBJ2-6, with 8 bases fitting TRBD1. The V and J ends lost 1 base and 1 base, in that order; junction bases with no gene match: 3. There are 17 residues in the CDR3. Germline CDR1 is SGHVS and CDR2 is FQNEAQ. The CDR3 coding sequence is TGTGCCAGCAGCTTAGTGAGGACAGGGTCTGGGGCCAACGTCCTGACTTTC. Translating gives CASSLVRTGSGANVLTF.

The rearrangement links TRBV7-9 to TRBJ2-1, with D perhaps being TRBD1 or TRBD2 (5 bases each). This CDR3 comprises 15 residues. V lost 1 base to trimming and J lost 6 bases, with 13 bases between them. CDR1 and CDR2 (germline): SEHNR, FQNEAQ (reference sequence). CDR3 nucleotides: TGTGCCAGCAGCTTAGGAGGCACCGGGGCCAATGAGCAGTTCTTC. Translation gives CASSLGGTGANEQFF.

The chain recombines TRBV9 with TRBJ2-2, with D tentatively TRBD2 (5 bases). Between the trimmed V and J ends, which lost 4 bases and 7 bases, there was a span of 14 bases. There are 14 residues in the CDR3. The germline V gene has CDR1 SGDLS and CDR2 YYNGEE. CDR3 protein: CASSPPIRGGELFF. The CDR3 DNA sequence: TGTGCCAGCAGCCCCCCGATCCGGGGCGGGGAGCTGTTTTTT. Variable domain in full (rest from reference TRBV9 and TRBJ2-2): DSGVTQTPKHLITATGQRVTLRCSPRSGDLSVYWYQQSLDQGLQFLIQYYNGEERAKGNILERFSAQQFPDLHSELNLSSLELGDSALYFCASSPPIRGGELFFGEGSRLTVL.

In the case of this clone: The junction and the germline gene differ at one end; a read error may be behind it. The genes are TRBV6-1 and TRBJ2-1; 8 positions agree with TRBD1. The CDR3 runs to 16 residues. Per germline, CDR1 MNHNS and CDR2 SASEGT. Here the CDR3 reads CASSEEDREYVNEQFF. The CDR3, as DNA: TGTGCCAGCAGCGAAGAGGACAGGGAATATGTCAATGAGCAGTTCTTC.

This sequence joins TRBV7-9 and TRBJ2-2, with TRBD1 matching 11 bases. This CDR3 comprises 18 residues. Germline V gene sequence: CDR1 SEHNR, CDR2 FQNEAQ (reference sequence). The V gene end was trimmed by 3 bases and the J gene end by 4 bases; junction bases not matched to a gene: 10. The CDR3 DNA reads as TGTGCCAGCAGCTTGCCGACGAGGGGACAGGGGGGCACCGGGGAGCTGTTTTTT. Its translation is CASSLPTRGQGGTGELFF.

On this clone: Other DNA sequences in the same sample also yield this CDR3. This rearrangement joins TRBV13 to TRBJ2-3; D remains unclear. CDR1 is PRHDT, CDR2 FYEKMQ, per germline (reference sequence). The V and J ends lost 3 bases and 4 bases respectively, with 2 bases between them. The CDR3 totals 11 residues. For the CDR3, the DNA is TGTGCCAGCAGCTTGGCAGATACGCAGTATTTT. Translating gives CASSLADTQYF.

The chain couples TRBV5-3 to TRBJ2-1; 13 bases fit TRBD2. TRBV5-3 is classed as an ORF, of uncertain function. This CDR3 comprises 15 residues. The V segment lost 9 bases and the J segment 0 bases; nucleotides outside the gene matches: 3. CDR3 coding DNA: TGTGCCAAAGGGACTAGCGGGACCTCCTACAATGAGCAGTTCTTC. Its translation: CAKGTSGTSYNEQFF.

This chain links TRBV2 with TRBJ1-1; D may be TRBD1 (5 bases). Germline loops: CDR1 SNHLY, CDR2 FYNNEI. The V and J ends lost 3 bases and 11 bases respectively, with 13 bases between them. The CDR3 sequence is 12 residues long. CDR3 sequence (DNA): TGTGCCAGCAGTGACGGGGAGCGGGGCGCTTTCTTT. The encoded protein is CASSDGERGAFF.

V and J are TRBV7-9 and TRBJ2-3; perhaps TRBD2 as D (6 bases). Trimming cost V 1 base and J 2 bases, with 13 bases left between them. From germline, CDR1 is SEHNR and CDR2 FQNEAQ (reference sequence). CDR3 size: 16 residues. This CDR3 reads CASSLVSGHLTDTQYF. The DNA for the CDR3 is TGTGCCAGCAGCTTAGTTAGCGGACACCTCACAGATACGCAGTATTTT.

V gene TRBV27 combines with J gene TRBJ2-2; 8 bases agree with TRBD1. This CDR3 is 16 amino acids long. Germline CDR1 and CDR2: MNHEY and SMNVEV (reference sequence). V gave up 6 bases and J gave up 4 bases; unmatched junction bases: 10. CDR3 DNA: TGTGCCAGCAGGATCGGACAGGGTGTCGGCACCGGGGAGCTGTTTTTT. It codes for CASRIGQGVGTGELFF.

CDR3 in DNA: TGCGCCAGCAGCCACATCATTGACAGTTCTGAAGAAAAACTGTTTTTT. It is translated as CASSHIIDSSEEKLFF. The chain has TRBV4-3 and TRBJ1-4, with D perhaps matching TRBD1 (5 bases). The CDR3 has 16 residues. Looked up from germline, CDR1 is LGHNA and CDR2 is YSLEER. V shed 3 bases and J shed 8 bases, with 19 bases lying between them.

The DNA for the CDR3 is TGCAGCGTTGAAGAACTAGGGGGCAGAGTAGCTTCCTACAATGAGCAGTTCTTC. It is translated as CSVEELGGRVASYNEQFF. V gene TRBV29-1 combines with J gene TRBJ2-1, with 7 bases matching TRBD1. Trimming cost V 0 bases and J 1 base; bases outside gene matches: 12. In germline, CDR1 is SQVTM, CDR2 ANQGSEA. The CDR3 spans 18 residues.

The chain is built from TRBV11-2 and TRBJ2-3; D is ambiguous. This CDR3 contains 14 residues. Trimming stripped 1 base from V and 1 base from J, with 6 bases between. Germline CDR1 and CDR2: SGHAT and FQNNGV. The CDR3 here is CASSLGTGTDTQYF. CDR3 nucleotide sequence: TGTGCCAGCAGCTTAGGAACTGGCACAGATACGCAGTATTTT.

CDR3 region: CASRETGTGERPQYF. Here the CDR3 DNA reads TGTGCCAGTAGAGAAACCGGGACGGGAGAGAGGCCGCAGTATTTT. The chain links TRBV19 to TRBJ2-3, with TRBD2 as a possible D gene (6 bases). The germline CDR1 and CDR2 sequences are LNHDA and SQIVND (reference sequence). The CDR3 spans 15 residues. The V gene lost 6 bases and the J gene lost 10 bases, with 23 bases spanning the gap.